This T cell receptor beta chain was sequenced in a study of blood T cell repertoires in COVID-19 (TCRdb year 2020). Context from the whole study: The collaborator samples originated in the United States, Italy and Spain and spanned the acute and convalescent phases of COVID-19. The material from the prospective study consisted of cDNA or gDNA derived from T cells, B-cell-depleted T cells, or PBMCs. Deeply sampled blood TCRbeta repertoires from subjects exposed to, actively infected with, or recovered from COVID-19 were included in the dataset. The repertoires were made available in a free public database intended to serve as a resource for research on the immune response to SARS-CoV-2. Samples were obtained from the ongoing ImmuneRACE study (first 160 participants) and from some 1,300 subjects provided by 6 global collaborators. Sample metadata almost always included a de-identified subject ID, COVID-19 status, age in years and sex. Where available, HLA class I and class II types were obtained from metadata supplied by the sample provider rather than from assay-based typing. On the study overall, not on this receptor specifically: The quantity of clinical and demographic metadata differed by source and by participant and was supplied without curation.

Whole blood was collected in K2EDTA tubes by collaborating institutions according to the institutions' own protocols. For TCRbeta analysis, collaborators shipped samples in one of three forms: frozen whole blood, isolated PBMCs, or DNA extracted from either of those sample types. CDR3 length: 15 amino acids, cysteine to phenylalanine. Of all the DNA, just the CDR3 is kept, 45 bases in frame from base 1. The germline V gene sets CDR1 to MDHEN and CDR2 to SYDVKM. Cut back by 5 bases and 4 bases, the V and J ends lie 17 bases apart. TCRbeta CDR3 regions were amplified from genomic DNA using the immunoSEQ Assay, a bias-controlled multiplex PCR. The original pipeline was this. Nucleated cell counts per sample were estimated from amplification of reference gene primers within the assay. To quantify the absolute abundance of each unique TCRbeta CDR3 rearrangement, sequence reads were collapsed and filtered. For each sample, productive Simpson clonality was calculated as the square root of Simpson's diversity index across productive rearrangements. TCRdb re-hosts the immuneACCESS table, in-frame sequences only. Its copies lack some clones; in the studies checked, an unresolved V gene accounts for under half of them, and the cause for the rest is not known. The V and J calls and the clone size are those of that table, but D and trimming were determined from the DNA. Within this sample are fewer than 50,000 clones, with about four fifths of them counted one time only. The ten largest clonotypes hold just under 45% of the sample.

On this clone itself: This receptor's antigen is unknown. No per-base quality is available; no much larger clone lies one base away.

This clonotype was obtained from a woman of 80 years or more with active or convalescent COVID-19. The V gene is TRBV28 and the J gene is TRBJ1-2, with TRBD1 tentatively as D gene (6 bases match). The sequenced material came from peripheral blood. The sequenced DNA is TGTGCCAGCAGTGCTCAGGGGTTATTGATCTATGGCTACACCTTC. This translates into CASSAQGLLIYGYTF.